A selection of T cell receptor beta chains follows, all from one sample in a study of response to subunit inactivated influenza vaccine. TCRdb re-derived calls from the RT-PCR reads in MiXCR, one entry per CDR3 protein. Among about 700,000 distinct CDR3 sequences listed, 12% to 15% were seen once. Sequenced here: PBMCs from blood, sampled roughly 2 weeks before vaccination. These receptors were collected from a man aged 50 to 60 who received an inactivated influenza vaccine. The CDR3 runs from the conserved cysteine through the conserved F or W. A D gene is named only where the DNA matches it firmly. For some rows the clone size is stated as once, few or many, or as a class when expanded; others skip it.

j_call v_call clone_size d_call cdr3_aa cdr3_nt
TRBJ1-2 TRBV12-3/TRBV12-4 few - CASRKTGRNYGYTF TGTGCCAGCAGGAAAACCGGGAGAAACTATGGCTACACCTTC
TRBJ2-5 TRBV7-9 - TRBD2 CASRAGLAGGTETQYF TGTGCCAGCAGGGCCGGACTAGCGGGAGGAACGGAGACCCAGTACTTC
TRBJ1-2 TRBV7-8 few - CASSFMSGPYGYTF TGTGCCAGCAGCTTCATGTCGGGACCCTATGGCTACACCTTC
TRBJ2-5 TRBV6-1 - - CASSAPGRRTAAQYF TGTGCCAGCAGTGCTCCGGGACGTAGGACTGCGGCCCAGTACTTC
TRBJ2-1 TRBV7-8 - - CASSLGAFYNEQFF TGTGCCAGCAGCTTAGGGGCCTTCTACAATGAGCAGTTCTTC
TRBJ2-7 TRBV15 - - CATSRDISYEQYF TGTGCCACCAGCAGGGACATCTCCTACGAGCAGTACTTC
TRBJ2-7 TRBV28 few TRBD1 CASNRPGTGTNEQYF TGTGCCAGCAACCGCCCCGGGACAGGGACCAACGAGCAGTACTTC
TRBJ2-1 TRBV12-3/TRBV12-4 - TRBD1 CASRGQGARQFF TGTGCCAGCAGGGGACAGGGGGCAAGGCAGTTCTTC
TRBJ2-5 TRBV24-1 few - CATSDNPEETQYF TGTGCCACCAGTGATAACCCGGAAGAAACCCAGTACTTC
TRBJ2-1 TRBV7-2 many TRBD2 CASSLGGSQHEQFF TGTGCCAGCAGCTTAGGCGGGAGTCAGCATGAGCAGTTCTTC
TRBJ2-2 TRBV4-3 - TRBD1 CASSRIGTGDTGELFF TGCGCCAGCAGCCGAATCGGGACAGGGGACACCGGGGAGCTGTTTTTT
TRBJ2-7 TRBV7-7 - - CASSPDTDWSEQYF TGTGCCAGCAGTCCCGACACGGACTGGAGCGAGCAGTACTTC
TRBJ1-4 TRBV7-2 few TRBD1 CASSLLRGRNEKLFF TGTGCCAGCAGCCTGTTGAGGGGGCGTAATGAAAAACTGTTTTTT
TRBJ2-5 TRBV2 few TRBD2 CASSESPSGQETQYF TGTGCCAGCAGTGAAAGCCCTAGCGGTCAAGAGACCCAGTACTTC
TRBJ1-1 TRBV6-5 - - CASSYSMRRGTEAFF TGTGCCAGCAGTTACTCGATGCGAAGGGGTACTGAAGCTTTCTTT
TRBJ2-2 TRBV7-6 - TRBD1 CASSLTGGSGELFF TGTGCCAGCAGCTTGACAGGGGGCAGCGGGGAGCTGTTTTTT
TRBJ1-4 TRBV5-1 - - CASSFDPLSEKLFF TGCGCCAGCAGCTTTGACCCCCTTTCTGAAAAACTGTTTTTT
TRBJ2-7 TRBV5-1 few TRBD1 CASSTGTAPYEQYF TGCGCCAGCAGCACCGGGACAGCCCCCTACGAGCAGTACTTC
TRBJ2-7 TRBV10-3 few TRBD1 CAISEWTGTENYEQYF TGTGCCATCAGTGAATGGACCGGGACAGAAAACTACGAGCAGTACTTC
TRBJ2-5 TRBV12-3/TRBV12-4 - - CASSPFDQETQYF TGTGCCAGCAGTCCCTTCGACCAAGAGACCCAGTACTTC
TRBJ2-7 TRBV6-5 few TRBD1 CASSWTGPSPHEQYF TGTGCCAGCAGTTGGACAGGACCCTCTCCCCACGAGCAGTACTTC
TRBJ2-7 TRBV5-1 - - CASSVEGRGYEQYF TGCGCCAGCAGCGTGGAAGGACGGGGCTACGAGCAGTACTTC
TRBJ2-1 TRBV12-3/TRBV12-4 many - CASQRLYNEQFF TGTGCCAGCCAGCGCCTATACAATGAGCAGTTCTTC
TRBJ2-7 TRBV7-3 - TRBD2 CASSLGSGRAYEQYF TGTGCCAGCAGCTTAGGTAGCGGGAGAGCCTACGAGCAGTACTTC
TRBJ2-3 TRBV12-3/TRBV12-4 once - CASSDSGTLADTQYF TGTGCCAGCAGTGATTCTGGGACCCTTGCCGATACGCAGTATTTT
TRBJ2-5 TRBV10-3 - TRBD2 CATERGGGQETQYF TGTGCCACCGAACGGGGCGGGGGCCAAGAGACCCAGTACTTC
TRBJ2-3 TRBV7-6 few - CASSLSITDTQYF TGTGCCAGCAGCTTATCTATCACAGATACGCAGTATTTT
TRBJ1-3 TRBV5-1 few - CASSLGTSSSSTGNTIYF TGCGCCAGCAGCTTGGGGACCTCCTCGTCGAGCACTGGAAACACCATATATTTT
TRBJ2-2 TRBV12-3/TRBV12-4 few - CASSFVITGELFF TGTGCCAGCAGTTTCGTAATTACCGGGGAGCTGTTTTTT
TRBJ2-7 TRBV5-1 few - CASRAASYEQYF TGCGCCAGCAGGGCGGCGTCCTACGAGCAGTACTTC
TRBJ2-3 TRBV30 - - CAWSVTDTQYF TGTGCCTGGAGTGTCACAGATACGCAGTATTTT
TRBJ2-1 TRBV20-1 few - CSARDGPNEQFF TGCAGTGCTAGAGACGGGCCCAATGAGCAGTTCTTC
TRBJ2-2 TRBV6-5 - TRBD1 CASSYSTGTGELFF TGTGCCAGCAGTTACTCGACAGGGACCGGGGAGCTGTTTTTT
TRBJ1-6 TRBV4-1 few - CASSQGGLSPLHF TGCGCCAGCAGCCAAGGCGGACTGTCACCCCTCCACTTT
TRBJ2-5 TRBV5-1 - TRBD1 CASSLGGTGRTQETQYF TGCGCCAGCAGCTTGGGAGGGACAGGGAGGACACAAGAGACCCAGTACTTC
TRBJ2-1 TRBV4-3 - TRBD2 CASSRHGASGEQFF TGCGCCAGCAGCCGCCACGGGGCTAGCGGTGAGCAGTTCTTC
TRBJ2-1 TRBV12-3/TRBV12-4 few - CASSVSIHNEQFF TGTGCCAGCAGTGTCTCTATACACAATGAGCAGTTCTTC
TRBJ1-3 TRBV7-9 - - CASSRGSSGNTIYF TGTGCTAGCAGCCGGGGGAGCTCTGGAAACACCATATATTTT